The T cell receptor (beta chain) under discussion was sequenced for a study of PD-1 blockade in classical Hodgkin lymphoma. Only in-frame clones appear in the TCRdb table, and some are missing; sequencing was by immunoSEQ multiplex PCR. The table shows 20,000 or so clones, with about 82% occurring only once. Study-level findings and limits: TCR diversity in CD4+, not CD8+, cells rose significantly by C4D1. Baseline diversity was lower in partial responders and progressors than complete responders.

On this clone itself: Its antigen is still unknown.

Each patient experienced a relapse that followed autologous stem cell transplantation, and brentuximab vedotin exposure varied. Complete response, partial response or progressive disease constituted the best responses recorded. The receptor was isolated from a human donor with classical Hodgkin lymphoma. The source was peripheral blood mononuclear cells (PBMCs), collected before the second cycle of nivolumab.

The CDR3 DNA sequence: TGTGCCAGCAGTGGAAGACTAGCGGCGTCAGATACGCAGTATTTT. Amino acids: CASSGRLAASDTQYF. V and J are TRBV6-1 and TRBJ2-3; TRBD2 matches 9 bases. The CDR3 covers 15 residues. From germline, CDR1 is MNHNS and CDR2 SASEGT. Trimming took 4 bases from V and 4 from J; bases not matched to a gene: 6.